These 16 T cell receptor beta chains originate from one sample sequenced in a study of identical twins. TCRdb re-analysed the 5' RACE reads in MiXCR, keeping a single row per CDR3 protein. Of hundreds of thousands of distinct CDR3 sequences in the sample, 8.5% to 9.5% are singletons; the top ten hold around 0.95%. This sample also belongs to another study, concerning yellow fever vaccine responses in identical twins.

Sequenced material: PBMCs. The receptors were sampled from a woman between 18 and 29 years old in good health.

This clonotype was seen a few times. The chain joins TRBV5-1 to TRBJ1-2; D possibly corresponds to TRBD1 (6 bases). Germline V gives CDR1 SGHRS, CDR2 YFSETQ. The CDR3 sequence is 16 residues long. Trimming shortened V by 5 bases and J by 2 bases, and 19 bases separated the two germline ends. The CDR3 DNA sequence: TGCGCCAGCAGGTCGGAAGAAACAGGGAAGAACTATGGCTACACCTTC. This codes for CASRSEETGKNYGYTF.

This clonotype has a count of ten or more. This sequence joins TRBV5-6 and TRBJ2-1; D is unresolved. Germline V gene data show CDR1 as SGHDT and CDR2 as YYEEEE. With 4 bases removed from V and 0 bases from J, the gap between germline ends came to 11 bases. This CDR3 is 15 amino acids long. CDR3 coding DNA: TGTGCCAGCAGCACCCTTCCAAGCTCCTACAATGAGCAGTTCTTC. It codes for CASSTLPSSYNEQFF.

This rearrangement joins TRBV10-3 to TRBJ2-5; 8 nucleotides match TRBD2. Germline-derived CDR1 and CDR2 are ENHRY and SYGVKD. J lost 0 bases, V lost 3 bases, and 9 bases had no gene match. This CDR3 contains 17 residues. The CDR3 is CAISERRASGYQETQYF. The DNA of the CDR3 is TGTGCCATCAGTGAAAGAAGGGCTAGCGGGTACCAAGAGACCCAGTACTTC.

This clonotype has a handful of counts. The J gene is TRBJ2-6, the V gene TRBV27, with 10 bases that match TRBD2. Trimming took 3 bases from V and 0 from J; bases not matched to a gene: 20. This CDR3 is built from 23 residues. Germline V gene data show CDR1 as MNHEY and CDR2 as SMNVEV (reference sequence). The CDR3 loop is CASSFSAMGWKAGGPSGANVLTF. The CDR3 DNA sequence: TGTGCCAGCAGTTTTTCGGCCATGGGTTGGAAAGCGGGAGGGCCCTCTGGGGCCAACGTCCTGACTTTC.

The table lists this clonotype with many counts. The CDR3 sequence: CASSQEQRNWYNEQFF. In nucleotides, the CDR3 is TGCGCCAGCAGCCAAGAGCAGCGGAACTGGTACAATGAGCAGTTCTTC. This rearrangement joins TRBV4-1 to TRBJ2-1; tentatively, D is TRBD2 (5 bases). Trimming left V 0 bases short and J 4 bases short, with 13 bases between. CDR3 length equals 16 residues. Germline lookup yields CDR1 MGHRA and CDR2 YSYEKL.

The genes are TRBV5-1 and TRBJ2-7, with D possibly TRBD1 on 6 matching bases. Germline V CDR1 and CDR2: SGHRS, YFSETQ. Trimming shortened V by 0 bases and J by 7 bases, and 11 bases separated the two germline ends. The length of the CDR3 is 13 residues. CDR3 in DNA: TGCGCCAGCAGCTTGGACTCTAGGGGGGAGCAGTACTTC. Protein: CASSLDSRGEQYF.

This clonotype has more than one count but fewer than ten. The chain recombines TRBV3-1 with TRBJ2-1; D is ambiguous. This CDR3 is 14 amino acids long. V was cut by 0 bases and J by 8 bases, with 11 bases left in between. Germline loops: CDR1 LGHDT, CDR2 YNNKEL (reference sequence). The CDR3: CASSQETVWHEQFF. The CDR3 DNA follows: TGTGCCAGCAGCCAAGAGACCGTTTGGCATGAGCAGTTCTTC.

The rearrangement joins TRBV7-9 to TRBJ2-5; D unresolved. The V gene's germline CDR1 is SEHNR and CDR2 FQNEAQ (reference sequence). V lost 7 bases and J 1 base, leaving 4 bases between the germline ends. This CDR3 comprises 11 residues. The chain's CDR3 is CASTAQETQYF. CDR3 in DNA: TGTGCCAGCACCGCCCAAGAGACCCAGTACTTC.

The CDR3 coding sequence is TGTGCCACCGATCCGGGACTAGCGATCTCCTACGAGCAGTACTTC. It codes for CATDPGLAISYEQYF. This chain uses TRBV6-2 or TRBV6-3 with TRBJ2-7; 10 bases are shared with TRBD2. Germline CDR1 reads MNHEY; CDR2 reads SVGEGT. This CDR3 spans 15 amino acids. V dropped 10 bases and J dropped 0; count of bases not matched to a gene: 9.

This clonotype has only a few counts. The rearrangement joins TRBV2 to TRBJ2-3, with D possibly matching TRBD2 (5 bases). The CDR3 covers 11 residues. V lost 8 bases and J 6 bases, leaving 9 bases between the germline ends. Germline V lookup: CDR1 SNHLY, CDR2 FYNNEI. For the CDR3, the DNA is TGTGCCAGCCACCGAGGGGATACGCAGTATTTT. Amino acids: CASHRGDTQYF.

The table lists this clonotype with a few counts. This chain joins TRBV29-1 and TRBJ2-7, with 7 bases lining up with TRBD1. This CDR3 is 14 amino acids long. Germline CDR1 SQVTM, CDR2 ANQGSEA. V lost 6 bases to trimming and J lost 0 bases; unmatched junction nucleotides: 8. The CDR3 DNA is TGCAGCGTCGTGTTAGACAGGGCCTCCTACGAGCAGTACTTC. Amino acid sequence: CSVVLDRASYEQYF.

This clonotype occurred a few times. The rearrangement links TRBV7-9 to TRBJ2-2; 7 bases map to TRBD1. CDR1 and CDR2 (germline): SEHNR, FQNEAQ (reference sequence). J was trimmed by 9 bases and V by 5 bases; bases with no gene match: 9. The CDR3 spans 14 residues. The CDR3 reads CASSRDRATRELFF. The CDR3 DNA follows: TGTGCCAGCAGCCGCGACAGGGCAACAAGGGAGCTGTTTTTT.

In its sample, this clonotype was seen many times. In nucleotides, the CDR3 is TGTGCCAGCAGCTCCGATCGTGACAGGGTAGAGTACGAGCAGTACTTC. Amino acids: CASSSDRDRVEYEQYF. The chain is built from TRBV28 and TRBJ2-7; 7 nucleotides align to TRBD1. CDR3 length: 16 amino acids. Germline CDR1 is MDHEN and CDR2 is SYDVKM. J was trimmed by 4 bases and V by 6 bases; bases with no gene match: 15.

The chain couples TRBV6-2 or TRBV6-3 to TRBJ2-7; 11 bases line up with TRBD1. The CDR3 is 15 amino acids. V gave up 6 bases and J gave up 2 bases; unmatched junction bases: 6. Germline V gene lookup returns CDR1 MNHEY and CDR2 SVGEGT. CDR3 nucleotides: TGTGCCAGCAGCCCACGGACAGGGGGCGCCTACGAGCAGTACTTC. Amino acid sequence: CASSPRTGGAYEQYF.

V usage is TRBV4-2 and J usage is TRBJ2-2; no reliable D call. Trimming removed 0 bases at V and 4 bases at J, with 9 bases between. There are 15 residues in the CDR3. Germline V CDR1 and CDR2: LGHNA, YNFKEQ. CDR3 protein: CASSQDNSVTGELFF. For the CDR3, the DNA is TGTGCCAGCAGCCAAGATAATTCGGTCACCGGGGAGCTGTTTTTT.

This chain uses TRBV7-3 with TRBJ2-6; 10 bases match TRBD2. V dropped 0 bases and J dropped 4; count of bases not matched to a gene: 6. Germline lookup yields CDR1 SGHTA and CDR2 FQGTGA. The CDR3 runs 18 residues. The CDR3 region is CASSLTSGGIPGANVLTF. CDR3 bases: TGTGCCAGCAGCTTAACTAGCGGGGGGATACCCGGGGCCAACGTCCTGACTTTC.